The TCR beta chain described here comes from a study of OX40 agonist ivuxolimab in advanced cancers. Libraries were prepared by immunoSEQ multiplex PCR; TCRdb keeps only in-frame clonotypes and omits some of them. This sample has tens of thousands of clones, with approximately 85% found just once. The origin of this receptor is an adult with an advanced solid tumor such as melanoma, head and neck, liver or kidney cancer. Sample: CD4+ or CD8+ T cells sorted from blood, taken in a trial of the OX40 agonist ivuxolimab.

The CDR3 nucleotides are TGTGCCAGCCGATGGGGAGCTAACTATGGCTACACCTTC. This sequence encodes CASRWGANYGYTF. The chain couples TRBV27 to TRBJ1-2, with D uncertain. Germline CDR1 and CDR2: MNHEY and SMNVEV (reference sequence). The CDR3 has 13 amino acids. With 8 bases removed from V and 0 bases from J, the gap between germline ends came to 10 bases.